Each of the 13 T cell receptor beta chains below was sequenced from the same sample in a study of prognosis after radiotherapy for stage I lung cancer. The TCR beta CDR3 region was amplified from genomic DNA, with two rounds of multiplex PCR being used for the amplification. During first-round PCR, primers specific to each TRBV and TRBJ gene were used. TCRdb reprocessed the multiplex PCR reads with MiXCR, giving one entry per CDR3 protein. Among around 20,000 distinct CDR3 sequences, 55% were seen once, and the ten largest hold roughly a quarter. Sample: PBMCs, taken before or after stereotactic body radiation therapy (not recorded which). The origin of the receptors is a donor over 45 with non-small cell lung cancer.

This clonotype was seen a few times. A much larger clone lies a single base off, so this may be a read error. V is TRBV12-3 or TRBV12-4 and J is TRBJ2-3, with 8 bases lining up with TRBD2. The CDR3 is made up of 18 amino acids. The trim removed 7 bases at V and 2 bases at J, leaving 17 bases unmatched. The DNA of the CDR3 is TGTGCCAGCAAAGTAAGCGGGAGAGTTGGAGTGGCCACAGATACGCAGTATTTT. This sequence encodes CASKVSGRVGVATDTQYF.

The chain couples TRBV6-1 to TRBJ1-1; D gene uncertain. Trimming removed 9 bases at V and 2 bases at J, with 25 bases between. CDR1 MNHNS and CDR2 SASEGT come from the germline V gene. The CDR3 has 17 residues. CDR3 nucleotides: TGTGCCAGTATACGCCGGGCCCTACGGGAGAGTAACACTGAAGCTTTCTTT. This gives the protein CASIRRALRESNTEAFF.

The chain joins TRBV6-1 to TRBJ2-6, with D perhaps matching TRBD2 (7 bases). Germline CDR1 and CDR2: MNHNS and SASEGT. The CDR3 is made up of 17 amino acids. V lost 6 bases and J 4 bases, leaving 19 bases between the germline ends. CDR3 nucleotide sequence: TGTGCCAGCAGCCCGGAAGGGGGGGGGCCCGGGGCCAACGTCCTGACTTTC. Protein product: CASSPEGGGPGANVLTF.

This clonotype was detected once. It differs at one base from a far larger clone, so likely a read error. This chain uses TRBV7-7 with TRBJ2-4; 12 nucleotides line up with TRBD2. The CDR3 is 15 residues long. In germline, CDR1 is SSHAT, CDR2 FNYEAQ (reference sequence). This CDR3 reads CASSLGLAGNNEQYF. CDR3 bases: TGTGCTAGCAGCTTAGGACTAGCGGGGAACAATGAGCAGTACTTC.

Regarding this clonotype: A far larger clone differs by one base, so this is likely a read error. The genes are TRBV7-9 and TRBJ2-1; 7 nucleotides line up with TRBD2. The length of the CDR3 is 15 residues. Germline V gene sequence: CDR1 SEHNR, CDR2 FQNEAQ (reference sequence). Trimming cost V 5 bases and J 9 bases; bases outside gene matches: 13. CDR3: CASSLLAVGPSEQFF. CDR3 nucleotides: TGTGCCAGCAGCCTCCTAGCGGTAGGGCCGAGTGAGCAGTTCTTC. The whole variable domain, filled in from reference TRBV7-9 and TRBJ2-1, reads DTGVSQNPRHKITKRGQNVTFRCDPISEHNRLYWYRQTLGQGPEFLTYFQNEAQLEKSRLLSDRFSAERPKGSFSTLEIQRTEQGDSAMYLCASSLLAVGPSEQFFGPGTRLTVL.

The chain recombines TRBV5-6 with TRBJ2-7; the match to TRBD1 covers 7 bases. This CDR3 has 15 amino acids. J was trimmed by 0 bases and V by 9 bases; bases with no gene match: 12. CDR1 and CDR2 (germline): SGHDT, YYEEEE. CDR3 bases: TGTGCCATCATCTTGTGGGACAGAATCTCCTACGAGCAGTACTTC. Translating gives CAIILWDRISYEQYF.

This clonotype has at least ten counts. V and J are TRBV24-1 and TRBJ2-2; D is unclear. V lost 5 bases and J lost 7, with 7 bases in between. The germline CDR1 and CDR2 sequences are KGHDR and SFDVKD. The CDR3 spans 12 residues. The CDR3 sequence is CATSGVVGELFF. CDR3 in DNA: TGTGCCACCAGTGGGGTGGTCGGGGAGCTGTTTTTT.

About this clonotype: A junction boundary mismatches the germline segment, possibly from a read error. The J gene is TRBJ2-3, the V gene TRBV5-1, with a weak D call TRBD2 (6 bases). CDR3 size: 15 residues. Germline-derived CDR1 and CDR2 are SGHRS and YFSETQ. In DNA form, the CDR3 reads TGCTCCAGCAGCTTGGACAAAACTAGCACATATACGCAGTATTTT. It encodes CSSSLDKTSTYTQYF.

Many counts were recorded for this clonotype. The chain recombines TRBV29-1 with TRBJ2-7, with a tentative D call TRBD1 (6 bases). The V end lost 6 bases, the J end lost 4 bases, and 16 bases lay between the germline ends. Germline V lookup: CDR1 SQVTM, CDR2 ANQGSEA. The CDR3 spans 13 residues. The DNA of the CDR3 is TGCAGCGTAGCCCCAACAGGGTCTTACGAGCAGTACTTC. It codes for CSVAPTGSYEQYF.

Comment on this clonotype: A read error is possible here, since a much larger clone lies one base away. The chain has TRBV5-8 and TRBJ2-5; TRBD1 aligns across 9 bases. The V and J ends lost 4 bases and 8 bases, in that order; junction bases with no gene match: 9. Per the germline V gene, CDR1 is SGHTS and CDR2 is YDEGEE. There are 14 residues in the CDR3. CDR3 DNA sequence: TGTGCCAGCAGCGCCGGGACAGGGTGGGATACCCAGTACTTC. The encoded protein is CASSAGTGWDTQYF.

This clonotype was detected once. The chain joins TRBV7-9 to TRBJ2-3; D is uncertain. This CDR3 is 13 amino acids long. V shed 2 bases and J shed 6 bases, with 9 bases lying between them. Germline V gene lookup returns CDR1 SEHNR and CDR2 FQNEAQ (reference sequence). The CDR3 nucleotides read TGTGCCAGCAGCTTAAGTATCATGGATACGCAGTATTTT. Encoded protein: CASSLSIMDTQYF.

The V call is TRBV5-1, the J call TRBJ2-3, with a tentative D call TRBD1 (5 bases). Deletions cut 0 bases from V and 4 bases from J, with 12 bases between. Germline V CDR1 and CDR2: SGHRS, YFSETQ. The CDR3 has 15 residues. CDR3 sequence: CASSLGWGDSDTQYF. CDR3 nucleotides: TGCGCCAGCAGCTTGGGATGGGGCGATTCAGATACGCAGTATTTT.

This chain uses TRBV19 with TRBJ1-5, with D perhaps TRBD1 (6 bases). The CDR3 length is 18 residues. V shed 5 bases and J shed 0 bases, with 20 bases lying between them. Germline V CDR1 and CDR2: LNHDA, SQIVND (reference sequence). The CDR3 protein is CASSSQGVGWNSNQPQHF. Here the CDR3 DNA reads TGTGCCAGTAGTTCACAGGGTGTCGGCTGGAATAGCAATCAGCCCCAGCATTTT.